This T cell receptor (beta chain) stems from a study of cytomegalovirus exposure and HLA in healthy donors. Study-wide results and limits: Because they were indistinguishable, some V segments, including TRBV6-2 and TRBV6-3, were excluded. TCR beta chain V- and J-gene trimming was linked, in a later analysis, to a missense variant in DCLRE1C. Researchers counted around 160 TCR beta chains as cytomegalovirus-associated. Using a false discovery rate of 0.05, a later analysis showed that 15,000 to 20,000 TCR beta sequences were associated with HLA alleles.

As for this clone: What it recognizes is unknown.

The primer mix had 60 Vbeta and 13 Jbeta primers. Assay: immunoSEQ multiplex PCR; the TCRdb copy retains only in-frame clones and omits some. The sample includes about 140,000 clones, around 79% of them seen just once. The CDR3 spans 12 residues. Between the trimmed V and J ends, which lost 6 bases and 7 bases, there was a span of 10 bases. CDR1 is WSHSY, CDR2 SAAADI, per germline. Source material: PBMCs. The genes are TRBV10-2 and TRBJ1-5; D is possibly TRBD1 (6 bases). This receptor was taken from a woman in her thirties or forties in good health and CMV-seronegative. DNA for the CDR3: TGCGCCAGCAGAACAGGGCGACAGCCCCAGCATTTT. Its translation is CASRTGRQPQHF.